This entry describes one T cell receptor beta chain. V lost 1 base and J lost 2, with 10 bases in between. Germline loops: CDR1 SGDLS, CDR2 YYNGEE. The CDR3 has 15 amino acids. The sample originates from a study of blood T cell repertoires in COVID-19. Study-level information: COVID-19 samples from acute and convalescent phases originated in the United States, Italy and Spain. PBMCs, B-cell-depleted T cells, or T cells were the source of the cDNA or gDNA that made up the material.

TCRdb keeps only in-frame clones here, not all; method: immunoSEQ multiplex PCR. The table lists just under 65,000 clones, more than 60% of them singletons. V and J are TRBV9 and TRBJ2-1; D perhaps matches TRBD1 (6 bases). The sample was peripheral blood. The clonotype was recovered from a human donor in a cohort sampled during active COVID-19. In nucleotides, the CDR3 is TGTGCCAGCAGCGTAACACAGGGAGCCTACAATGAGCAGTTCTTC. It is translated as CASSVTQGAYNEQFF.